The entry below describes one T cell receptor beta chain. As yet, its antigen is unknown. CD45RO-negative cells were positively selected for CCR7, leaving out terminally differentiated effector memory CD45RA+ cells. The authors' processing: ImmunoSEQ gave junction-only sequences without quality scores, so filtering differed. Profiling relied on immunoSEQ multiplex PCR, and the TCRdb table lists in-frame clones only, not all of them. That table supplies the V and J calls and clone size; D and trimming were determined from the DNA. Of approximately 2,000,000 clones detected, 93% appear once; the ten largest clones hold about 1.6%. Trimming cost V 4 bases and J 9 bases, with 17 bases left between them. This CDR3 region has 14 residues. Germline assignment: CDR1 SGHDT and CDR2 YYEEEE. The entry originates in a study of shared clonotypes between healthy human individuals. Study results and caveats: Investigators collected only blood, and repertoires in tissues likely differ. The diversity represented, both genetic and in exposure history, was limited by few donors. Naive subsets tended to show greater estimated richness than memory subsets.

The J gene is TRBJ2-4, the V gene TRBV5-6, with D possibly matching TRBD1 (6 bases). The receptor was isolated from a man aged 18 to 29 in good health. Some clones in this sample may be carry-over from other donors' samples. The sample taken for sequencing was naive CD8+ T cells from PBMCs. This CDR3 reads CASSGTGLAGIQYF. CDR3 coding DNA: TGTGCCAGCAGCGGTACAGGGTTGGCGGGCATTCAGTACTTC.